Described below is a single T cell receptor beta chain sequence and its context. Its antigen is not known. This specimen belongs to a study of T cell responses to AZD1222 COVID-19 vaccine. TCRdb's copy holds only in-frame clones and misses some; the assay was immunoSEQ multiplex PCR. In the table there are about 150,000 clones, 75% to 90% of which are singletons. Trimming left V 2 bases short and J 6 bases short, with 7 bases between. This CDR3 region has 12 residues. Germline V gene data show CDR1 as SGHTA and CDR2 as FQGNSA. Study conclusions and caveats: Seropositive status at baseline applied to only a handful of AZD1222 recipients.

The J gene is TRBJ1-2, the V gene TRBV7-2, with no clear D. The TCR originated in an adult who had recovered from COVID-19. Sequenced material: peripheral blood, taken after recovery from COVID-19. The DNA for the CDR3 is TGTGCCAGCAGCTTAAGTCGAGATGGCTACACCTTC. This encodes CASSLSRDGYTF.